This T cell receptor (beta chain) was observed in a study of blood T cell repertoires in COVID-19. Original processing methods: Reference gene primer amplification in the assay estimated nucleated cell counts. The assay was immunoSEQ multiplex PCR, and TCRdb's table has in-frame clones only and misses some. V and J calls and clone size come straight from that table; D and trimming were deduced from the DNA. This table holds fewer than 300,000 clones, 70% to 80% found once. Germline V gene sequence: CDR1 WSHSY, CDR2 SAAADI. Between the trimmed V and J ends, which lost 5 bases and 3 bases, there was a span of 7 bases. CDR3 size: 13 residues.

The material sequenced was peripheral blood. The clonotype comes from a woman aged 80 or over with acute or convalescent COVID-19. The genes are TRBV10-2 and TRBJ2-2; possibly TRBD2 for D (5 bases). CDR3 coding DNA: TGCGCCAGCAGTTTGGACTACACCGGGGAGCTGTTTTTT. Encoded protein: CASSLDYTGELFF.